Each of the 3 T cell receptor beta chains below was sequenced from the same sample in a study of blood T cell repertoires in COVID-19. Only in-frame clones appear in the TCRdb table, and some are missing; sequencing was by immunoSEQ multiplex PCR. The repertoire holds some 670,000 clones, 85% to 90% seen once, with roughly 0.25% in the top ten. The sequencing input was peripheral blood. The receptors were gathered from a woman under 30 with acute or convalescent COVID-19.

The CDR3 loop is CASGFMETQYF. DNA for the CDR3: TGCGCCAGCGGCTTTATGGAGACCCAGTACTTC. The chain links TRBV4-1 to TRBJ2-5; D is unclear. V was clipped by 8 bases and J by 5 bases, with 9 bases between them. The length of the CDR3 is 11 residues. Germline CDR1 and CDR2: MGHRA and YSYEKL.

The V and J genes are TRBV30 and TRBJ1-2; D may be TRBD1 (6 bases). The CDR3 spans 12 residues. Deletions cut 5 bases from V and 4 bases from J, with 11 bases between. From germline, CDR1 is GTSNPN and CDR2 SVGIG (reference sequence). CDR3 residues: CAWVGTLYGYTF. Here the CDR3 DNA reads TGTGCCTGGGTCGGGACACTCTATGGCTACACCTTC.

The chain recombines TRBV6-1 with TRBJ2-3, with 8 bases identical to TRBD1. The germline gives CDR1 MNHNS, CDR2 SASEGT. Trimming at V came to 5 bases and at J to 3 bases, leaving 10 bases not matched to a gene. The CDR3 runs to 16 residues. DNA of the CDR3: TGTGCCAGCAGTAAAGAGACAGGGGAAGGGACAGATACGCAGTATTTT. It codes for CASSKETGEGTDTQYF.